This T cell receptor beta chain was sequenced during a study of identical twins. TCRdb processed the 5' RACE reads anew with MiXCR; each CDR3 protein has one entry. Found here are about 520,000 distinct CDR3 sequences, roughly a fifth of them singletons; the top ten hold roughly 0.9%. The CDR3 runs 16 residues. Germline values: CDR1 LGHNA, CDR2 YSLEER. V was shortened by 4 bases and J by 4 bases, with 17 bases between the two germline ends. This same sample was also taken into another study, of T cells expressing NK-cell markers.

The sequenced sample was CD4+ T cells sorted from blood. The chain links TRBV4-3 to TRBJ2-1; TRBD2 is a possible D gene (6 bases). This clonotype originated in a woman aged 18-35 years in good health. The DNA of the CDR3 is TGCGCCAGCAGCCGTGGTTCCGGGACTTCGTACAATGAGCAGTTCTTC. It codes for CASSRGSGTSYNEQFF.